This T cell receptor beta chain stems from a study of T cells expressing NK-cell markers. Study overall: Sorted CD3+CD56-NKG2C+, CD3+CD56+NKG2C- and CD3+CD56+NKG2C+ T cells were the source of the TCR beta repertoires.

The CDR3 has 18 residues. Germline V gives CDR1 SGHAT, CDR2 FQNNGV. With the 5' RACE reads reprocessed, TCRdb shows one record per CDR3 protein and no DNA. The sample has around 260,000 distinct CDR3 sequences, and its top ten clones hold 4% to 5%. The sample taken for sequencing was blood T cells: a sorted CD56 or NKG2C T cell subset, CD4+ or CD8+ T cells, or bulk PBMC T cells (not recorded which). The receptor's source is a woman aged 18-70 years in good health. The chain employs TRBV11-2 and TRBJ2-6; TCRdb proposes TRBD1, but this gene call is untestable without DNA. The CDR3 protein is CASSFGQGAVTGANVLTF.